This T cell receptor (beta chain) was recorded in a study of CD4 T cells in relation to SARS-CoV-2 and coronaviruses. Study background: ViraFEST: approximately 10-day antigen culture of PBMCs, then TCR beta CDR3 sequencing. No peptide or an HIV-1 Nef peptide pool served as negative control. Study conclusions and caveats: No donor gave both pre-pandemic and post-infection samples.

CD4+ T cells from unexposed donors were obtained before the COVID-19 pandemic (2011-2018). The cells were cultured for about ten days before CD4+ T cells were isolated. As cell numbers allowed, unexposed-donor CD4+ T cells faced SARS-CoV-2 S/N and four cold-coronavirus spikes. Sequenced by immunoSEQ multiplex PCR; TCRdb stores in-frame clones only, minus some. In the table there are about 21,000 clones, about three quarters of which are singletons. Comments on this clone: Antigen unknown.

The CDR3 sequence is 17 residues long. The germline V and J ends were trimmed by 0 bases and 3 bases, with 15 bases remaining between them. Germline V gene lookup returns CDR1 SGHTA and CDR2 FQGNSA. This chain joins TRBV7-2 and TRBJ2-1; a possible D gene is TRBD2 (5 bases). The source of this sequence is a human donor in good health. The sample taken for sequencing was CD4+ T cells from PBMCs, cultured in vitro. The CDR3 loop is CASSLARVTRYYNEQFF. CDR3 DNA: TGTGCCAGCAGCTTAGCGCGGGTCACAAGATACTACAATGAGCAGTTCTTC.